The clone carrying this T cell receptor (beta chain) has only a few counts. The target antigen is unknown. These data originate in a study of T-cell reconstitution after alpha-beta-depleted transplantation in children. Regarding the study as a whole: By about two months after transplant, alpha-beta T cells reportedly arose from several hundred graft clones that had expanded.

During its preparation, the TCRbeta library received unique molecular identifiers. TCRdb reprocessed the PCR reads via MiXCR and lists one record per CDR3 protein. Here the sample spans under 250,000 distinct CDR3 sequences, 20% to 30% being singletons. CDR1 LGHNA and CDR2 YNFKEQ come from the germline V gene. Trimming took 2 bases from V and 5 from J; bases not matched to a gene: 3. This CDR3 spans 15 amino acids. The sequence was collected from a female patient between 2 and 15 years old who had a stem cell transplant for congenital amegakaryocytic thrombocytopenia, so the T cells may come from the graft donor. J is TRBJ2-2 and V is TRBV4-2, with 9 bases aligning to TRBD2. This specimen was PBMCs, mostly from graft donor cells, taken 360 days after TCRalphabeta/CD19-depleted stem cell transplant. This CDR3 is CASSQWREGTGELFF. CDR3 nucleotide sequence: TGTGCCAGCAGCCAATGGCGGGAGGGTACCGGGGAGCTGTTTTTT.